This T cell receptor (beta chain) was sequenced during a study of cytomegalovirus exposure and HLA in healthy donors. Donors consisted of healthy bone marrow donors. The study, taken as a whole, reports: Researchers reportedly found TCR beta sequences accurately predicted most subjects' HLA-A and HLA-B alleles. One variant, a missense change in DCLRE1C, was linked in a later analysis to TCR beta V- and J-gene trimming. In a later analysis, compared with equally common non-associated chains, HLA-associated beta chains were more expanded.

Details on this clone: The antigen is undetermined.

The PCR ran on 60 Vbeta and 13 Jbeta primers. Assay: immunoSEQ multiplex PCR; the TCRdb copy retains only in-frame clones and omits some. The sample consists of approximately 110,000 clones, roughly 77% of them appearing once. Sequenced sample: PBMCs. This TCR derives from a woman in her twenties or thirties in good health and CMV-seronegative.

Here the CDR3 reads CASSTGTGVNEKLFF. The CDR3 DNA reads as TGCGCCAGCAGTACCGGGACAGGGGTAAATGAAAAACTGTTTTTT. The rearrangement links TRBV5-1 to TRBJ1-4; 10 bases are a match to TRBD1. Per the germline V gene, CDR1 is SGHRS and CDR2 is YFSETQ. The CDR3 spans 15 residues. With 5 bases clipped from V and 5 bases from J, the junction kept 6 bases outside the gene matches.